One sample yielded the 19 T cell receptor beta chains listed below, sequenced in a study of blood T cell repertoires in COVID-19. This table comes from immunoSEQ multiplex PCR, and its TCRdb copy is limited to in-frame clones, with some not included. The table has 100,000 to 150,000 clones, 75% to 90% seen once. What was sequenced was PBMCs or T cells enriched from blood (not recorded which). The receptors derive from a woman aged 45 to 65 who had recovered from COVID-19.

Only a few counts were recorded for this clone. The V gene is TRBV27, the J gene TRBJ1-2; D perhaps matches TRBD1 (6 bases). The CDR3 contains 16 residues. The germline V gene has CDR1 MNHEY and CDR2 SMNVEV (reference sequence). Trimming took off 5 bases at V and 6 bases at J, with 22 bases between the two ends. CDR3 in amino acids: CASSVAHSGGGDGYTF. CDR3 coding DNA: TGTGCCAGCAGTGTCGCGCATTCGGGGGGCGGAGATGGCTACACCTTC.

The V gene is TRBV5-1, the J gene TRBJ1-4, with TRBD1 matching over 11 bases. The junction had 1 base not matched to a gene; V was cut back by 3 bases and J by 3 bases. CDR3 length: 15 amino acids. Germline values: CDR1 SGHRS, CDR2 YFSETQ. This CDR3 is CASSSGQGANEKLFF. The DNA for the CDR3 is TGCGCCAGCAGCTCGGGACAGGGGGCTAATGAAAAACTGTTTTTT.

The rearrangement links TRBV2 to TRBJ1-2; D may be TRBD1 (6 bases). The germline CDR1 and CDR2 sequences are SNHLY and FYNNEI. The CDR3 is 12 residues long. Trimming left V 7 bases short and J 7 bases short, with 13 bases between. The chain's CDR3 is CASKDSGFGYTF. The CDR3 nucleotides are TGTGCCAGCAAGGACAGTGGGTTTGGCTACACCTTC.

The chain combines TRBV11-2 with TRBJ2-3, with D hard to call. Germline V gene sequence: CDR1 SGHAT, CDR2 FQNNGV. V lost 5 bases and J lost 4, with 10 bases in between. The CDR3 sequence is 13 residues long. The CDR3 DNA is TGTGCCAGCAGCCCTCCCTTCGCAGATACGCAGTATTTT. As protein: CASSPPFADTQYF.

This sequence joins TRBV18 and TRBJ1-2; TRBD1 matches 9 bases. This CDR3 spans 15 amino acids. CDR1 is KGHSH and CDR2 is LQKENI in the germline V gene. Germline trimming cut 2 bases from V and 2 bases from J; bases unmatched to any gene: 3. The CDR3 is CASSPTGGANYGYTF. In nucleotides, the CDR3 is TGTGCCAGCTCACCAACAGGGGGCGCGAACTATGGCTACACCTTC.

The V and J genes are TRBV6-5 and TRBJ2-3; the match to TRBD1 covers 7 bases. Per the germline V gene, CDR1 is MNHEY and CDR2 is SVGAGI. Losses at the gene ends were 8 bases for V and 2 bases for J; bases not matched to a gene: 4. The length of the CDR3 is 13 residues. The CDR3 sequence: CASWGQITDTQYF. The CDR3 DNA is TGTGCCAGCTGGGGACAGATCACAGATACGCAGTATTTT.

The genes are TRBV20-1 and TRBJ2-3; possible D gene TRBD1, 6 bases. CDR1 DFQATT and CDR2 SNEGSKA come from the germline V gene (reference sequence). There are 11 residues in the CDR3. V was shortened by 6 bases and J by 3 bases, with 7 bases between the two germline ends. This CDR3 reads CSATGTDTQYF. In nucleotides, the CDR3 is TGCAGTGCCACAGGGACAGATACGCAGTATTTT.

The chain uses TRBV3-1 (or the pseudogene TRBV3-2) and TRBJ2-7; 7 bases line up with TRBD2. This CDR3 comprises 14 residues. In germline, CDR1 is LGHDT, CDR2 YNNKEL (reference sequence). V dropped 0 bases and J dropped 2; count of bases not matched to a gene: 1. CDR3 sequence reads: CASSQEGTTYEQYF. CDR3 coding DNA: TGTGCCAGCAGCCAAGAGGGGACTACCTACGAGCAGTACTTC.

The CDR3 DNA reads TGTGCCAGCAGCTTGGACAGGCCCATCGCGGACACCATATATTTT. Translation gives CASSLDRPIADTIYF. The V and J genes are TRBV5-6 and TRBJ1-3; D possibly corresponds to TRBD1 (5 bases). This CDR3 spans 15 amino acids. Germline lookup yields CDR1 SGHDT and CDR2 YYEEEE. The V and J ends lost 0 bases and 8 bases respectively, with 15 bases between them.

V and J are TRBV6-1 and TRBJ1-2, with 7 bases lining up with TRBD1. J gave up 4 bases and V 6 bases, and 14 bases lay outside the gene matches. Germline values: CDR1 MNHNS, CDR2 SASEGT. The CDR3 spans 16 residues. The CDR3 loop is CASREPGTAQGYGYTF. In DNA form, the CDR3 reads TGTGCCAGCAGGGAACCCGGGACAGCGCAGGGCTATGGCTACACCTTC.

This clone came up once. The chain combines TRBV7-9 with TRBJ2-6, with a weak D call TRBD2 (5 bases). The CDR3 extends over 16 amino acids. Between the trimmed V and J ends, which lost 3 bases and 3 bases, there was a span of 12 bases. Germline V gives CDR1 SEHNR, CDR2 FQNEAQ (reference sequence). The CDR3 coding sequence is TGTGCCAGCAGCTTTATGTCGGGGAGTGGGGCCAACGTCCTGACTTTC. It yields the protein CASSFMSGSGANVLTF.

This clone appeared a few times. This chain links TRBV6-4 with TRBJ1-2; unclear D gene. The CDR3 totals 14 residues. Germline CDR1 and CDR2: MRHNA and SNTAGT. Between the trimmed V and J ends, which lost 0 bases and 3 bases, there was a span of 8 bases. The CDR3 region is CASSDSLGDYGYTF. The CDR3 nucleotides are TGTGCCAGCAGTGACTCACTGGGAGACTATGGCTACACCTTC.

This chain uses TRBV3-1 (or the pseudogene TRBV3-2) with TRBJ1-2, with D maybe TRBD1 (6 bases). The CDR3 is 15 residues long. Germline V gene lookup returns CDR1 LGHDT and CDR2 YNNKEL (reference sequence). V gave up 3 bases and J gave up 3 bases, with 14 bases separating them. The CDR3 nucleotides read TGTGCCAGCAGCCACAAGACAGGTGCCCACTATGGCTACACCTTC. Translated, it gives CASSHKTGAHYGYTF.

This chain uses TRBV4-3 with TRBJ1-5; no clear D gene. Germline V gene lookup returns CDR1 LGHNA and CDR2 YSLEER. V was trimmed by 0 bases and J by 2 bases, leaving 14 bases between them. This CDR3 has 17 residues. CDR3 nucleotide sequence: TGCGCCAGCAGCCAAGATTTACAGCTTGGGCGCAATCAGCCCCAGCATTTT. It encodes CASSQDLQLGRNQPQHF.

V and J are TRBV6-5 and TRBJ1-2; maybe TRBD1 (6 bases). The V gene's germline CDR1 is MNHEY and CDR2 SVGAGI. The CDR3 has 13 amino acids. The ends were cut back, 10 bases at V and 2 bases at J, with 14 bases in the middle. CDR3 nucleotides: TGTGCCACCGAGGGGGGGGTAAACTATGGCTACACCTTC. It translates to CATEGGVNYGYTF.

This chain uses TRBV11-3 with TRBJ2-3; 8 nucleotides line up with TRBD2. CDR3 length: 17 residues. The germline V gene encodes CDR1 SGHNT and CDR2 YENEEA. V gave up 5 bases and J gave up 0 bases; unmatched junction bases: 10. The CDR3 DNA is TGTGCCAGCAGCAACCTAATAGCGGGGCTCAGCACAGATACGCAGTATTTT. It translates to CASSNLIAGLSTDTQYF.

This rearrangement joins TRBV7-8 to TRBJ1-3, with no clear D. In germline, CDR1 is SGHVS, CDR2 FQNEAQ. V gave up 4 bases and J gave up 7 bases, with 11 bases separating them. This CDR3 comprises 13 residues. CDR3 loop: CASSYELGNTIYF. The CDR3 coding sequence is TGTGCCAGCAGCTACGAACTCGGGAACACCATATATTTT.

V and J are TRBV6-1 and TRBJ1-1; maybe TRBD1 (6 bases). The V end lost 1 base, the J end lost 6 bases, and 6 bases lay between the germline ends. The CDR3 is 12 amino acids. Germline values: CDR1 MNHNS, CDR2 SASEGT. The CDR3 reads CASSEGQAEAFF. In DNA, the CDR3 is TGTGCCAGCAGTGAAGGACAGGCTGAAGCTTTCTTT.

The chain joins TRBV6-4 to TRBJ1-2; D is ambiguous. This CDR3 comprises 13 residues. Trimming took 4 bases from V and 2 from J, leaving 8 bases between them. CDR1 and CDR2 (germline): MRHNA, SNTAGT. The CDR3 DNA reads TGTGCCAGCAGTGCTGAGGGAAACTATGGCTACACCTTC. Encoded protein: CASSAEGNYGYTF.